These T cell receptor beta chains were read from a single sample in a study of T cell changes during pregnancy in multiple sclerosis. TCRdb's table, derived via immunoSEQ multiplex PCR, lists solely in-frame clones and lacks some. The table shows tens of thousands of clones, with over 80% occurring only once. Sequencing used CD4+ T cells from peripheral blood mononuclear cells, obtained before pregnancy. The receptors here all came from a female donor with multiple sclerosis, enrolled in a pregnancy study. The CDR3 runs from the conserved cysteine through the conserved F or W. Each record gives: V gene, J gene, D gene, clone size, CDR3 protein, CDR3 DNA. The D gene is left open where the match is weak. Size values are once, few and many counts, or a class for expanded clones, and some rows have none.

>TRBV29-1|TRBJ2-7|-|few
CSVQASIYEQYF
TGCAGCGTTCAGGCCAGTATCTACGAGCAGTACTTC
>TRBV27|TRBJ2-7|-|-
CASSFYGQGVEQYF
TGTGCCAGCAGTTTCTATGGGCAGGGTGTCGAGCAGTACTTC
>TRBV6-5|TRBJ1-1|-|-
CASSYSRGTEAFF
TGTGCCAGCAGTTACTCAAGGGGAACTGAAGCTTTCTTT
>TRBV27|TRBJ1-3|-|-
CASSVRFYSGNTIYF
TGTGCCAGCAGCGTGAGGTTCTACTCTGGAAACACCATATATTTT
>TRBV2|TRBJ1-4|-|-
CASSEQGQGNEKLFF
TGTGCCAGCAGTGAACAGGGGCAGGGTAATGAAAAACTGTTTTTT
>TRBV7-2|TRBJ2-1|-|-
CASSSSFEQFF
TGTGCCAGCAGCTCCTCTTTTGAGCAGTTCTTC
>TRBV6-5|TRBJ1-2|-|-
CASISRRGYGYTF
TGTGCCAGCATATCCAGGAGGGGATATGGCTACACCTTC
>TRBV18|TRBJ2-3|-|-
CASSPPPGNTDTQYF
TGTGCCAGCTCACCCCCCCCCGGGAACACAGATACGCAGTATTTT
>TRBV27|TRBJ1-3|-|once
CASSPTGRGPGNTIYF
TGTGCCAGCAGTCCCACAGGGAGAGGGCCTGGAAACACCATATATTTT
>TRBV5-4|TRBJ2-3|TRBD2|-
CASSLASGFYTDTQYF
TGTGCCAGCAGCTTGGCTAGCGGGTTTTACACAGATACGCAGTATTTT
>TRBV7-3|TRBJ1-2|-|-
CASSPTGDGGGYTF
TGTGCCAGCAGCCCTACTGGGGACGGGGGAGGCTACACCTTC
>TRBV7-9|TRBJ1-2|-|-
CASSFAGEEGYTF
TGTGCCAGCAGCTTCGCGGGGGAGGAGGGCTACACCTTC
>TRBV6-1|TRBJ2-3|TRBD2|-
CASSELGGGATDTQYF
TGTGCCAGCAGTGAGTTGGGCGGGGGGGCCACAGATACGCAGTATTTT
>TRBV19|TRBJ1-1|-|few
CASSLRIEAFF
TGTGCCAGTAGCCTCCGTATTGAAGCTTTCTTT